The rows below give T cell receptor beta chains drawn from one sample of a study of blood T cell repertoires in COVID-19. TCRdb keeps only in-frame clones here, not all; method: immunoSEQ multiplex PCR. Of 150,000 to 250,000 clones in the sample, roughly 80% are singletons; the top ten hold approximately 10%. The specimen was PBMCs or T cells enriched from blood (not recorded which). These receptors came from a man aged 40-50 years who had recovered from COVID-19. CDR3s include the opening cysteine and the closing phenylalanine or tryptophan. Fields, in order: J gene, clone size, D gene, V gene, CDR3 protein, CDR3 DNA. D genes are given only for firm matches. Clone size appears in some rows only: once, few, many, or a class for an expanded clone.

TRBJ2-3,NA,TRBD2,TRBV2,CASSGLAASTDTQYF,TGTGCCAGCAGTGGACTAGCGGCTAGCACAGATACGCAGTATTTT
TRBJ1-5,NA,TRBD1,TRBV5-5,CASSFWTGRDQPQHF,TGTGCCAGCAGCTTCTGGACAGGACGGGATCAGCCCCAGCATTTT
TRBJ1-1,NA,NA,TRBV6-5,CASSYSTAVSEAFF,TGTGCCAGCAGTTACTCGACAGCCGTCTCTGAAGCTTTCTTT
TRBJ2-7,NA,NA,TRBV27,CASSPPGERVYYEQYF,TGTGCCAGCAGCCCTCCGGGAGAGCGGGTCTACTACGAGCAGTACTTC
TRBJ2-7,NA,TRBD2,TRBV4-1,CASSQDSLAGVYEQYF,TGCGCCAGCAGCCAAGATTCGTTAGCGGGAGTATACGAGCAGTACTTC
TRBJ1-3,NA,TRBD1,TRBV6-1,CASSGFRGSVSGNTIYF,TGTGCCAGCAGTGGCTTCAGGGGGTCCGTCTCTGGAAACACCATATATTTT
TRBJ1-2,NA,NA,TRBV20-1,CSARVNNGYTF,TGCAGTGCCCGGGTCAACAATGGCTACACCTTC
TRBJ1-1,NA,NA,TRBV6-1,CASSEIAENTEAFF,TGTGCCAGCAGTGAAATCGCAGAGAACACTGAAGCTTTCTTT
TRBJ1-1,NA,NA,TRBV28,CASSLVPDPGSEAFF,TGTGCCAGCAGTTTGGTGCCCGACCCCGGGAGTGAAGCTTTCTTT
TRBJ1-2,NA,NA,TRBV5-1,CASSLGQGGNGYTF,TGCGCCAGCAGCTTGGGGCAGGGCGGGAATGGCTACACCTTC
TRBJ1-2,NA,NA,TRBV5-1,CASSVRTGTTYGYTF,TGCGCCAGCAGCGTGAGAACCGGGACAACCTATGGCTACACCTTC
TRBJ2-4,NA,NA,TRBV4-3,CASSQDMEWAKNIQYF,TGCGCCAGCAGCCAAGATATGGAGTGGGCCAAAAACATTCAGTACTTC
TRBJ1-5,NA,NA,TRBV5-1,CASSLGDSSAQPQHF,TGCGCCAGCAGCTTGGGAGACAGTTCGGCTCAGCCCCAGCATTTT
TRBJ1-1,once,NA,TRBV4-3,CASSQDSDVNEAFF,TGCGCCAGCAGCCAGGACTCGGACGTAAATGAAGCTTTCTTT
TRBJ2-7,NA,TRBD2,TRBV6-2/TRBV6-3,CASSYGSGSFSYEQYF,TGTGCCAGCAGTTACGGGAGCGGGAGTTTCTCCTACGAGCAGTACTTC
TRBJ2-3,NA,NA,TRBV3-1/TRBV3-2,CASSQVILAGSTDTQYF,TGTGCCAGCAGCCAAGTAATCCTAGCCGGGTCCACAGATACGCAGTATTTT
TRBJ2-1,NA,TRBD2,TRBV7-3,CASSLGGREYNEQFF,TGTGCCAGCAGCTTAGGCGGGAGGGAGTACAATGAGCAGTTCTTC
TRBJ1-1,once,NA,TRBV6-2/TRBV6-3,CASSYSGRGNTEAFF,TGTGCCAGTAGTTACAGCGGCAGGGGGAACACTGAAGCTTTCTTT
TRBJ2-1,once,NA,TRBV6-6,CASSAVSAYNEQFF,TGTGCCAGCAGCGCCGTTTCGGCCTACAATGAGCAGTTCTTC
TRBJ2-3,once,TRBD2,TRBV14,CASSHKGLAGPTDTQYF,TGTGCCAGCAGCCACAAGGGACTAGCGGGACCCACAGATACGCAGTATTTT
TRBJ2-2,once,NA,TRBV27,CASNVQGRTGELFF,TGTGCCAGCAACGTCCAGGGTAGAACCGGGGAGCTGTTTTTT
TRBJ1-5,NA,NA,TRBV28,CASRSGPPGDIYQPQHF,TGTGCCAGCAGGTCCGGTCCCCCCGGGGACATATATCAGCCCCAGCATTTT
TRBJ1-2,few,NA,TRBV19,CASSITGAQGYTF,TGTGCCAGTAGTATAACGGGTGCTCAAGGCTACACCTTC
TRBJ1-6,once,NA,TRBV7-2,CASSFQTGSNSPLHF,TGTGCCAGCAGCTTCCAGACCGGGTCCAATTCACCCCTCCACTTT
TRBJ2-3,once,NA,TRBV19,CASSPQGPRTDTQYF,TGTGCCAGTAGTCCCCAGGGGCCGCGCACAGATACGCAGTATTTT
TRBJ2-1,NA,NA,TRBV5-1,CASSFGDPYNEQFF,TGCGCCAGCAGCTTCGGGGATCCCTACAATGAGCAGTTCTTC
TRBJ1-4,NA,NA,TRBV27,CASSLWDPGRSNEKLFF,TGTGCCAGCAGTTTATGGGACCCGGGGAGGTCTAATGAAAAACTGTTTTTT
TRBJ2-1,NA,TRBD1,TRBV3-1/TRBV3-2,CASSQDARQPDREIYNEQFF,TGTGCCAGCAGCCAAGATGCCCGCCAACCGGACAGGGAAATTTACAATGAGCAGTTCTTC
TRBJ2-2,NA,NA,TRBV27,CASNSYGDTGELFF,TGTGCCAGCAATTCGTACGGGGACACCGGGGAGCTGTTTTTT
TRBJ1-1,NA,TRBD1,TRBV4-3,CASSQAYGTASTFPEAFF,TGCGCCAGCAGCCAAGCCTACGGGACAGCGTCCACCTTCCCTGAAGCTTTCTTT
TRBJ2-1,NA,NA,TRBV28,CASSARYNEQFF,TGTGCCAGCAGTGCGAGGTACAATGAGCAGTTCTTC
TRBJ2-1,NA,NA,TRBV3-1/TRBV3-2,CASSQNGPGEQFF,TGTGCCAGCAGCCAAAACGGACCGGGGGAGCAGTTCTTC
TRBJ1-4,NA,TRBD1,TRBV6-5,CASHKTGRDEKLFF,TGTGCCAGCCACAAGACAGGGCGAGATGAAAAACTGTTTTTT
TRBJ2-1,NA,TRBD2,TRBV14,CASSQVLAGVLNEQFF,TGTGCCAGCAGCCAAGTACTAGCGGGAGTACTGAATGAGCAGTTCTTC
TRBJ2-7,NA,TRBD1,TRBV4-3,CASSQEPDRAQYF,TGCGCCAGCAGCCAGGAACCCGACAGGGCGCAGTACTTC
TRBJ1-1,NA,NA,TRBV10-2,CASSAMTSAFF,TGCGCCAGCAGTGCCATGACATCAGCTTTCTTT
TRBJ1-3,once,NA,TRBV9,CASSVAVTGRSGNTIYF,TGTGCCAGCAGCGTAGCCGTGACAGGAAGGTCTGGAAACACCATATATTTT
TRBJ1-6,NA,NA,TRBV5-1,CASSSYLLDSPLHF,TGCGCCAGCAGTTCCTACCTTCTGGATTCACCCCTCCACTTT
TRBJ2-1,NA,TRBD2,TRBV7-9,CASSKALAGTYNEQFF,TGTGCCAGCAGCAAGGCCCTAGCGGGAACCTACAATGAGCAGTTCTTC
TRBJ2-5,NA,NA,TRBV4-3,CASSPWAGRQETQYF,TGCGCCAGCAGCCCCTGGGCCGGGAGACAAGAGACCCAGTACTTC
TRBJ2-2,NA,NA,TRBV11-3,CASSLTKSGELFF,TGTGCCAGCAGCTTAACTAAGTCCGGGGAGCTGTTTTTT
TRBJ2-1,NA,NA,TRBV9,CASSPPPPGNEQFF,TGTGCCAGCAGCCCCCCCCCTCCCGGCAATGAGCAGTTCTTC
TRBJ1-2,NA,TRBD1,TRBV29-1,CSADRGRSGGYTF,TGCAGCGCGGACAGGGGGCGAAGTGGTGGCTACACCTTC
TRBJ1-2,NA,NA,TRBV2,CASSEDRVGYGYTF,TGTGCCAGCAGTGAAGACAGGGTTGGCTATGGCTACACCTTC
TRBJ2-5,NA,TRBD2,TRBV5-4,CASSLGSGRAGETQYF,TGTGCCAGCAGCTTAGGTAGCGGGAGGGCCGGAGAGACCCAGTACTTC
TRBJ1-2,NA,TRBD1,TRBV28,CASSPISPGQGHGYTF,TGTGCCAGCAGTCCAATATCTCCGGGACAGGGTCATGGCTACACCTTC
TRBJ1-2,NA,NA,TRBV5-5,CASSLSGGAGGYTF,TGTGCCAGCAGCTTAAGCGGGGGGGCTGGAGGCTACACCTTC
TRBJ2-5,once,TRBD2,TRBV18,CASSLLTSGYETQYF,TGTGCCAGCTCACTTCTGACTAGCGGGTATGAGACCCAGTACTTC
TRBJ2-7,NA,TRBD1,TRBV3-1/TRBV3-2,CASSPDRASYEQYF,TGTGCCAGCAGTCCCGACAGGGCTTCCTACGAGCAGTACTTC
TRBJ1-4,NA,TRBD1,TRBV6-5,CASRRTGATNEKLFF,TGTGCCAGCAGGAGGACAGGGGCAACTAATGAAAAACTGTTTTTT
TRBJ1-1,NA,NA,TRBV3-1/TRBV3-2,CASSQAARGTEAFF,TGTGCCAGCAGCCAAGCAGCCCGGGGAACTGAAGCTTTCTTT
TRBJ2-2,NA,TRBD1,TRBV7-8,CASSLNRGPAVSRTGELFF,TGTGCCAGCAGCCTGAACAGGGGGCCAGCAGTTAGTCGAACCGGGGAGCTGTTTTTT
TRBJ2-3,NA,NA,TRBV5-1,CASSLASGNTDTQYF,TGCGCCAGCAGCTTGGCCAGCGGTAACACAGATACGCAGTATTTT